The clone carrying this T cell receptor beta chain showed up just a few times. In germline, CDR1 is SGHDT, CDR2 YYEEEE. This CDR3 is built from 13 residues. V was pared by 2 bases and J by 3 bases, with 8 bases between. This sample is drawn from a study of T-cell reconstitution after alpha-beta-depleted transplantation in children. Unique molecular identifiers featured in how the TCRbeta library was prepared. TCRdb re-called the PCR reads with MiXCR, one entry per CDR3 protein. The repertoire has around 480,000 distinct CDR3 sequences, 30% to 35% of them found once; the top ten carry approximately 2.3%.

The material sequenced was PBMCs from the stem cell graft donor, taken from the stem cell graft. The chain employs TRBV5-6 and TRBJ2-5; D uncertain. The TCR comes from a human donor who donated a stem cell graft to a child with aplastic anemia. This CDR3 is CASSFGSEETQYF. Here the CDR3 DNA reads TGTGCCAGCAGCTTCGGATCCGAAGAGACCCAGTACTTC.